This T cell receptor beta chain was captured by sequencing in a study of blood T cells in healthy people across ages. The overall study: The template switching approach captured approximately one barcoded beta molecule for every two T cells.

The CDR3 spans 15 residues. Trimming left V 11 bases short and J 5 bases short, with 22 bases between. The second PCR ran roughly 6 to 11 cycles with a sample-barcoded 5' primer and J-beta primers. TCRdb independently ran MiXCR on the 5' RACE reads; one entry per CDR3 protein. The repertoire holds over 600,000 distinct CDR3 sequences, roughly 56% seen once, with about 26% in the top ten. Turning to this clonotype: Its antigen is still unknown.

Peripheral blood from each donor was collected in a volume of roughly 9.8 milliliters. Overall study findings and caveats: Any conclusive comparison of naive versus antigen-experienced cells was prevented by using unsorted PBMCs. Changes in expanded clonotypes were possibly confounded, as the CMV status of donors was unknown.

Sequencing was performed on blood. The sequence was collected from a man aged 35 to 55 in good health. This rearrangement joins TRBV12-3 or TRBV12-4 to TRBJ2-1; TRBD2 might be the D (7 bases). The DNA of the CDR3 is TGTGCCGGTGCGTCTAACGGGGGGCCCCACAATGAGCAGTTCTTC. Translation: CAGASNGGPHNEQFF.